These 10 T cell receptor beta chains originate from one sample sequenced in a study of blood T cell repertoires in COVID-19. Assay: immunoSEQ multiplex PCR; the TCRdb copy retains only in-frame clones and omits some. The sample includes about 130,000 clones, approximately 80% of them seen just once. Sequences were obtained from peripheral blood. The receptors were gathered from a woman in her forties or fifties with acute or convalescent COVID-19.

This clone was detected once. J is TRBJ2-7 and V is TRBV5-5; possibly TRBD2 for D (6 bases). V lost 0 bases and J lost 2, with 12 bases in between. There are 15 residues in the CDR3. In germline, CDR1 is SGHKS, CDR2 YYEKEE (reference sequence). The CDR3 bases are TGTGCCAGCAGCTTGGCAGGGACGGGAGCCTACGAGCAGTACTTC. Translating gives CASSLAGTGAYEQYF.

V usage is TRBV5-5 and J usage is TRBJ2-7; 9 bases align to TRBD2. The CDR3 loop spans 16 amino acids. CDR1 and CDR2 from the germline V gene are SGHKS and YYEKEE (reference sequence). V gave up 4 bases and J gave up 2 bases; unmatched junction bases: 10. This chain's CDR3 is CASSPTGTSSTYEQYF. The DNA of the CDR3 is TGTGCCAGCAGCCCCACCGGGACTAGCTCAACCTACGAGCAGTACTTC.

The chain combines TRBV30 with TRBJ1-6; 8 bases fit TRBD1. Trimming removed 0 bases from V and 11 bases from J; junction bases left unmatched: 6. Germline lookup yields CDR1 GTSNPN and CDR2 SVGIG (reference sequence). This CDR3 is 14 amino acids long. The CDR3: CAWSVRQGRTPLHF. The CDR3 nucleotides are TGTGCCTGGAGTGTACGACAGGGGAGGACACCCCTCCACTTT.

The chain is built from TRBV7-9 and TRBJ2-3; D is unclear. CDR1 SEHNR and CDR2 FQNEAQ come from the germline V gene (reference sequence). This CDR3 has 15 amino acids. V lost 0 bases and J 0 bases, leaving 7 bases between the germline ends. The CDR3 nucleotides are TGTGCCAGCAGCTTAGCTGTTTCTAGCACAGATACGCAGTATTTT. Its translation is CASSLAVSSTDTQYF.

The genes are TRBV5-1 and TRBJ1-2; D is possibly TRBD1 (5 bases). V was shortened by 0 bases and J by 2 bases, with 5 bases between the two germline ends. CDR1 is SGHRS and CDR2 is YFSETQ in the germline V gene. The CDR3 spans 13 residues. The chain's CDR3 is CASSLGQNYGYTF. The CDR3 nucleotides read TGCGCCAGCAGCTTGGGACAGAACTATGGCTACACCTTC.

The CDR3 DNA sequence: TGTGCCAGCAGCTTACGCGGGAACACTGAAGCTTTCTTT. This encodes CASSLRGNTEAFF. This rearrangement joins TRBV7-6 to TRBJ1-1; no definite D call. The CDR3 covers 13 residues. V was clipped by 2 bases and J by 1 base, with 5 bases between them. Germline lookup yields CDR1 SGHVS and CDR2 FNYEAQ. Complete variable domain (other parts from reference TRBV7-6 and TRBJ1-1): GAGVSQSPRYKVTKRGQDVALRCDPISGHVSLYWYRQALGQGPEFLTYFNYEAQQDKSGLPNDRFSAERPEGSISTLTIQRTEQRDSAMYRCASSLRGNTEAFFGQGTRLTVV.

The chain carries TRBV5-1 and TRBJ2-7; no definite D call. The CDR3 loop spans 13 amino acids. CDR1 is SGHRS and CDR2 is YFSETQ in the germline V gene. Trimming left V 3 bases short and J 6 bases short, with 13 bases between. The CDR3 reads CASSYSQASEQYF. CDR3 sequence (DNA): TGCGCCAGCAGCTATAGCCAAGCGAGCGAGCAGTACTTC.

The chain has TRBV5-1 and TRBJ2-5; perhaps TRBD1 as D (5 bases). CDR3 length: 14 amino acids. Trimming left V 1 base short and J 2 bases short, with 9 bases between. Per the germline V gene, CDR1 is SGHRS and CDR2 is YFSETQ. The CDR3 here is CASSLLPGQETQYF. For the CDR3, the DNA is TGCGCCAGCAGCTTGTTGCCAGGGCAAGAGACCCAGTACTTC.

The rearrangement links TRBV28 to TRBJ1-5; D ambiguous. CDR3 length equals 12 residues. CDR1 and CDR2 from the germline V gene are MDHEN and SYDVKM. V was trimmed by 7 bases and J by 7 bases, leaving 11 bases between them. CDR3 sequence: CASTLLGQPQHF. For the CDR3, the DNA is TGTGCCAGCACCCTTCTGGGCCAGCCCCAGCATTTT.

The rearrangement links TRBV19 to TRBJ1-1; 8 bases align to TRBD1. V shed 0 bases and J 7 bases; nucleotides not matched to a gene: 4. Germline V gene lookup returns CDR1 LNHDA and CDR2 SQIVND (reference sequence). This CDR3 is built from 14 residues. CDR3 in amino acids: CASSIDTGGVEAFF. The CDR3 DNA reads as TGTGCCAGTAGTATAGATACAGGGGGGGTTGAAGCTTTCTTT. Full variable domain (rest looked up from reference TRBV19 and TRBJ1-1): DGGITQSPKYLFRKEGQNVTLSCEQNLNHDAMYWYRQDPGQGLRLIYYSQIVNDFQKGDIAEGYSVSREKKESFPLTVTSAQKNPTAFYLCASSIDTGGVEAFFGQGTRLTVV.